Sequencing of this T cell receptor (beta chain) was carried out in a study of T cells after posttransplantation cyclophosphamide. The study's findings and limits: Later post-transplant blood repertoires were often dominated by donor CD8+ memory clones.

The CDR3 is made up of 16 amino acids. Germline loops: CDR1 GTSNPN, CDR2 SVGIG (reference sequence). Unmatched junction bases numbered 12, after V lost 3 bases and J lost 4 bases. This clone was seen only once. Its antigen is not known. The table came from immunoSEQ multiplex PCR; TCRdb's copy has only in-frame clones and leaves some out. The profile shows 9,000 to 10,000 clones, approximately 90% of them singletons. Controls had myeloablative marrow grafts with methotrexate and calcineurin inhibitor, sampled at 1 year. Sequenced here: PBMCs, sampled after an allogeneic stem cell transplant with a calcineurin inhibitor and methotrexate. The receptor comes from a male patient between 25 and 39 years old who received an allogeneic stem cell transplant from an unrelated donor, was CMV-positive, and had no GVHD. Some T cells may be graft donor cells. This sequence joins TRBV30 and TRBJ2-1; TRBD2 matches at 7 bases. The CDR3 bases are TGTGCCTGGAGGAGGGTGGCTAGCGGAAAGTACAATGAGCAGTTCTTC. Protein product: CAWRRVASGKYNEQFF.